This section outlines one T cell receptor beta chain sequence together with its context. The antigen is unknown. The data were obtained in a study of T cell responses to AZD1222 COVID-19 vaccine. Broader study findings: Possibly, clonal diversity was underestimated; donors were largely white British and included more females. Baseline seropositives among AZD1222 recipients totaled only five or six. Increased Spike-specific TCR breadth and depth were observed after two AZD1222 doses. None of the repertoires were sampled until the peak T cell response had passed.

This table comes from immunoSEQ multiplex PCR, and its TCRdb copy is limited to in-frame clones, with some not included. The sample holds about 130,000 clones, just under 95% seen once. Trimming stripped 4 bases from V and 2 bases from J, with 12 bases between. This CDR3 region has 15 residues. Germline V lookup: CDR1 MDHEN, CDR2 SYDVKM. The rearrangement uses TRBV28 and TRBJ1-5; weak D call: TRBD1 (6 bases). The sequences come from peripheral blood, collected 28 days after the second AZD1222 dose. This receptor was taken from an adult who received the AZD1222 COVID-19 vaccine. The CDR3 spells CASSSPSGGNQPQHF. The DNA of the CDR3 is TGTGCCAGCAGTTCCCCTTCAGGGGGCAATCAGCCCCAGCATTTT.